These 4 T cell receptor beta chains originate from one sample sequenced in a study of T cells after posttransplantation cyclophosphamide. Sequencing was performed with immunoSEQ multiplex PCR; in TCRdb, only in-frame clones are kept and a portion is missing. Listed for the sample are under 25,000 clones, none seen a single time. Treatment was busulfan-fludarabine conditioning, a marrow graft, and cyclophosphamide on days +3 and +4. This specimen consisted of PBMCs, obtained after allogeneic stem cell transplant with posttransplant cyclophosphamide. The receptors were gathered from a young adult male patient who received an allogeneic stem cell transplant from a related donor, was CMV-positive, and had no GVHD. Some T cells may be transferred from the graft donor.

This clone has ten or more counts. This chain joins TRBV6-5 and TRBJ2-7; maybe TRBD1 (6 bases). The CDR3 has 13 amino acids. The germline V and J ends were trimmed by 5 bases and 4 bases, with 12 bases remaining between them. CDR1 and CDR2 (germline): MNHEY, SVGAGI. CDR3 nucleotide sequence: TGTGCCAGCAGTCGGGACATCCTTTACGAGCAGTACTTC. This sequence encodes CASSRDILYEQYF.

This clone came up many times. The rearrangement links TRBV11-2 to TRBJ2-2; TRBD1 agrees at 8 bases. This CDR3 region has 15 residues. CDR1 and CDR2 (germline): SGHAT, FQNNGV. V gave up 6 bases and J gave up 6 bases; unmatched junction bases: 9. The CDR3 region is CASRPWTGYPGELFF. The CDR3 bases are TGTGCCAGCAGACCATGGACAGGGTACCCCGGGGAGCTGTTTTTT.

This clone was detected many times. V and J are TRBV4-1 and TRBJ2-7, with TRBD1 matching 9 bases. V lost 4 bases to trimming and J lost 3 bases; unmatched junction nucleotides: 4. The CDR3 loop spans 14 amino acids. Looked up from germline, CDR1 is MGHRA and CDR2 is YSYEKL. Written as DNA, the CDR3 is TGCGCCAGCAGCCCCGGGGGACAGGGCTACGAGCAGTACTTC. It yields the protein CASSPGGQGYEQYF.

This clone was observed at least ten times. The chain joins TRBV27 to TRBJ2-7, with 7 bases fitting TRBD1. V shed 2 bases and J 6 bases; nucleotides not matched to a gene: 16. Germline CDR1 reads MNHEY; CDR2 reads SMNVEV (reference sequence). CDR3 length: 17 amino acids. The CDR3 sequence is CASSLSRQGAIPPEQYF. The CDR3 DNA is TGTGCCAGCAGTTTAAGCCGACAGGGAGCTATTCCCCCCGAGCAGTACTTC.